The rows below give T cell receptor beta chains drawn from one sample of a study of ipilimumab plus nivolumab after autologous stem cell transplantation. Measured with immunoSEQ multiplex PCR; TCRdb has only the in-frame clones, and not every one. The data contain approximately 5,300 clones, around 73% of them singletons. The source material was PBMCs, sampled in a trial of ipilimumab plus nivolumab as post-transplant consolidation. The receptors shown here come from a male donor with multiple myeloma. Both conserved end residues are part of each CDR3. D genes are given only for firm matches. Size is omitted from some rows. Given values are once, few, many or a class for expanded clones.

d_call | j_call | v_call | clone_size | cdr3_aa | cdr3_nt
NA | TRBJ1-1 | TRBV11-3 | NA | CASSLSGQGRAFF | TGTGCCAGCAGCTTAAGCGGGCAGGGGAGAGCTTTCTTT
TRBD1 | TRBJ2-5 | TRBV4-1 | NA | CASSHQRTGTGTETQYF | TGCGCCAGCAGCCACCAACGAACCGGGACAGGGACCGAGACCCAGTACTTC
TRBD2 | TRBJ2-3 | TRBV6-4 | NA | CASRETSGREYF | TGTGCCAGCAGGGAGACTAGCGGGAGAGAGTATTTT
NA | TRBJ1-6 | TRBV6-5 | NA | CASSADSYNSPLHF | TGTGCCAGCAGTGCGGACAGCTATAATTCACCCCTCCACTTT
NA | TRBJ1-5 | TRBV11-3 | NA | CASSFSDPRGSSNQPQHF | TGTGCCAGCAGCTTCTCGGACCCGCGGGGGAGTAGCAATCAGCCCCAGCATTTT
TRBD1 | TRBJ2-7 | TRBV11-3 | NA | CASSPGQGRTSYEQYF | TGTGCCAGCAGCCCCGGACAGGGGCGGACGTCCTACGAGCAGTACTTC
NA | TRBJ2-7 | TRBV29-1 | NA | CSVEEEGKGRHEQYF | TGCAGCGTTGAAGAGGAGGGGAAAGGTAGGCACGAGCAGTACTTC
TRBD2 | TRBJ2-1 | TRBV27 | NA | CASSYLRLAGGLLEQFF | TGTGCCAGCAGTTACCTCCGACTAGCGGGAGGCCTATTGGAGCAGTTCTTC
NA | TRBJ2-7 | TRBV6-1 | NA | CASSEAVRDGEQYF | TGTGCCAGCAGTGAAGCCGTCAGGGATGGCGAGCAGTACTTC
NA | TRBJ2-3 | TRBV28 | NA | CASSLTAGAADTQYF | TGTGCCAGCAGTTTGACGGCGGGGGCCGCAGATACGCAGTATTTT
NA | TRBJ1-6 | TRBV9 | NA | CASSVAAGTVNSPLHF | TGTGCCAGCAGCGTAGCCGCCGGGACCGTAAATTCACCCCTCCACTTT
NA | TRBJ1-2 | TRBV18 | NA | CASSPGGLGYTF | TGTGCCAGCTCTCCCGGAGGACTTGGCTACACCTTC
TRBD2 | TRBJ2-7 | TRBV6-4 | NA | CASTASGRYEQYF | TGTGCCAGCACGGCTAGCGGGAGATACGAGCAGTACTTC
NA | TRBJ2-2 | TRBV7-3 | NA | CASSFFQGNTGELFF | TGTGCCAGCAGCTTTTTCCAGGGGAACACCGGGGAGCTGTTTTTT
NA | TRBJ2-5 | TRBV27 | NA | CASSFRGGQETQYF | TGTGCCAGCAGTTTTCGTGGGGGACAAGAGACCCAGTACTTC
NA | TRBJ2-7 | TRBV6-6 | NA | CASSNSYEQYF | TGTGCCAGCAGTAACTCCTACGAGCAGTACTTC
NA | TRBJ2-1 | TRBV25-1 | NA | CASSEKEGRHVGRHEQFF | TGTGCCAGCAGTGAAAAGGAGGGTAGGCATGTCGGCCGCCATGAGCAGTTCTTC
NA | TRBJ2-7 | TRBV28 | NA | CASIEWQGSGEQYF | TGTGCCAGCATCGAGTGGCAGGGGTCCGGCGAGCAGTACTTC
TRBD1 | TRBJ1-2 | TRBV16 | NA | CASSQGGGERYTF | TGTGCCAGCAGCCAAGGAGGGGGCGAGCGCTACACCTTC
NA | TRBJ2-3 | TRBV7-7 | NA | CASSVGVRQVGGDTQYF | TGTGCTAGCAGCGTGGGTGTGAGACAGGTTGGAGGAGATACGCAGTATTTT
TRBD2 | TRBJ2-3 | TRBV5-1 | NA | CASSPARASGGAWTDTQYF | TGCGCCAGCAGCCCCGCCCGGGCTAGCGGGGGGGCCTGGACAGATACGCAGTATTTT
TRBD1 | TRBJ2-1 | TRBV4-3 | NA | CASSQNRGNEQFF | TGCGCCAGCAGCCAAAACAGGGGGAATGAGCAGTTCTTC
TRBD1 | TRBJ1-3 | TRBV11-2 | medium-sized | CASSRGQGYGNTIYF | TGTGCCAGCAGCCGAGGACAGGGATACGGAAACACCATATATTTT
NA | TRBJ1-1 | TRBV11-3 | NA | CASSLGETGDTEAFF | TGTGCCAGCAGCTTAGGGGAGACAGGCGACACTGAAGCTTTCTTT
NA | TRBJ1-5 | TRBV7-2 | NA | CASSSPEGLMNQPQHF | TGTGCCAGCAGCTCACCGGAGGGCTTGATGAATCAGCCCCAGCATTTT
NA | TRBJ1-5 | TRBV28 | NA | CATSRGSGGYEPQHF | TGTGCCACAAGTAGGGGCAGTGGGGGGTATGAGCCCCAGCATTTT
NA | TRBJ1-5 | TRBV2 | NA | CASSVLGQGQPQHF | TGTGCCAGCAGTGTACTGGGGCAGGGTCAGCCCCAGCATTTT
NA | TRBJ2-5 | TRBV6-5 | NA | CASSYSGRTQETQYF | TGTGCCAGCAGTTACTCCGGGCGGACCCAAGAGACCCAGTACTTC
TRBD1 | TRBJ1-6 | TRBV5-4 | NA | CASSLDRDQSPLHF | TGTGCCAGCAGCTTAGACAGGGATCAATCACCCCTCCACTTT
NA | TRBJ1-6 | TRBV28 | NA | CASTAGTVALPLHF | TGTGCCAGCACCGCCGGGACGGTAGCGTTACCCCTCCACTTT
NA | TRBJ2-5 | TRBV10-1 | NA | CASNPGTSQETQYF | TGCGCCAGCAACCCCGGGACTTCTCAAGAGACCCAGTACTTC